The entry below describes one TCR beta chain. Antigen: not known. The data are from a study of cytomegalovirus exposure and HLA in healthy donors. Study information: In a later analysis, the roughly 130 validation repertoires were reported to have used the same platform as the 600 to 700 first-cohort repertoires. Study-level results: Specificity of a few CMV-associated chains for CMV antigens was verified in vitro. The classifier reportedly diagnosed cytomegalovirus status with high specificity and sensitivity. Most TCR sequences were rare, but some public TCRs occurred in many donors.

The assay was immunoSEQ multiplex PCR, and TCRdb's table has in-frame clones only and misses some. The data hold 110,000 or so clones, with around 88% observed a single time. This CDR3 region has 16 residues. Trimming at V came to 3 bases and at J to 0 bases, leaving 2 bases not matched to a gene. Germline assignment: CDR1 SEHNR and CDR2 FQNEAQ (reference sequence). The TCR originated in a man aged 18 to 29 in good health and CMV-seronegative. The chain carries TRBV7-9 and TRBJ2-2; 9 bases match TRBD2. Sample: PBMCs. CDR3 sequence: CASSFIAGANTGELFF. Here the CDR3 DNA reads TGTGCCAGCAGCTTCATAGCGGGGGCGAACACCGGGGAGCTGTTTTTT.